This TCR beta chain was obtained from a study of blood T cell repertoires in COVID-19. The wider study: PBMCs, B-cell-depleted T cells, or T cells provided the cDNA or gDNA that made up the material.

Seattle patients were enrolled during active infection and followed longitudinally. Profiled with immunoSEQ multiplex PCR; TCRdb holds only in-frame clones, not every one. The sample contains roughly 25,000 clones, roughly 74% of which appear only once. This receptor was identified in a man between 50 and 59 years old with COVID-19, enrolled during active disease. The sequencing input was peripheral blood.

The CDR3 loop reads CASSSQGEADTQYF. The CDR3 DNA is TGTGCCAGCAGTTCTCAGGGGGAAGCAGATACGCAGTATTTT. The genes are TRBV5-4 and TRBJ2-3; the match to TRBD1 covers 7 bases. V lost 5 bases to trimming and J lost 4 bases; unmatched junction nucleotides: 7. Germline V lookup: CDR1 SGHNT, CDR2 YYREEE (reference sequence). The CDR3 sequence is 14 residues long.